The 20 T cell receptor beta chains given below trace back to one sample, sequenced in a study of T cells in Graves' hyperthyroidism and ophthalmopathy. Authors of the study amplified TCR beta CDR3 regions from RNA transcripts. The TCR CDR3 first-round RT-PCR relied on the HTBI primer set. TCRdb re-analysed the multiplex PCR reads in MiXCR, keeping a single row per CDR3 protein. The profile shows about 520,000 distinct CDR3 sequences, about 24% of them singletons. Material for sequencing was blood. The receptor set was obtained from a woman aged 25 to 39 with Graves' ophthalmopathy.

This clonotype was seen many times. The V call is TRBV4-1, the J call TRBJ1-5; 8 bases map to TRBD1. Germline assignment: CDR1 MGHRA and CDR2 YSYEKL. The CDR3 is 15 amino acids. The ends lost 1 base at V and 8 bases at J; junction bases unmatched: 7. As DNA, the CDR3 is TGCGCCAGCAGCCAAGTAGGGGACAGGTTTGAGCCCCAGCATTTT. Translation gives CASSQVGDRFEPQHF.

This clonotype occurred many times. The V and J genes are TRBV19 and TRBJ1-2; D unresolved. V shed 4 bases and J shed 10 bases, with 19 bases lying between them. The CDR3 covers 14 residues. The V gene's germline CDR1 is LNHDA and CDR2 SQIVND (reference sequence). The CDR3 sequence is CASSTTATPSSYTF. The CDR3 region has the DNA TGTGCCAGTAGTACCACAGCGACCCCGTCGTCCTACACCTTC.

A few counts support this clonotype. This chain connects TRBV30 to TRBJ2-1; TRBD2 is a possible D gene (6 bases). The germline V gene encodes CDR1 GTSNPN and CDR2 SVGIG (reference sequence). This CDR3 is 15 amino acids long. V was trimmed by 0 bases and J by 3 bases, leaving 12 bases between them. CDR3 protein: CAWSVTGGNYNEQFF. In DNA form, the CDR3 reads TGTGCCTGGAGTGTAACCGGGGGAAACTACAATGAGCAGTTCTTC.

The table lists this clonotype with a few counts. Written as DNA, the CDR3 is TGTGCCAGCAGCTCCCCCCGGGGAGGGATAGGGCTACTAGGAGGAACCCAGTACTTC. Translated, it gives CASSSPRGGIGLLGGTQYF. The chain combines TRBV11-2 with TRBJ2-5; 7 bases line up with TRBD2. Unmatched junction bases numbered 25, after V lost 4 bases and J lost 8 bases. Per the germline V gene, CDR1 is SGHAT and CDR2 is FQNNGV. The CDR3 length is 19 residues.

At least ten counts were recorded for this clonotype. The chain is built from TRBV12-3 or TRBV12-4 and TRBJ1-1; 9 bases match TRBD1. After removal of 5 bases from V and 1 base from J, the junction contained 2 bases not matched to a gene. The CDR3 covers 14 residues. CDR3 protein: CASSRGQGNTEAFF. The CDR3 DNA reads as TGTGCCAGCAGTAGGGGACAGGGGAACACTGAAGCTTTCTTT.

The V gene is TRBV6-1, the J gene TRBJ1-2; D is ambiguous. CDR3 size: 13 residues. Trimming pared 6 bases from V and 2 bases from J, leaving 10 bases between. Germline V gives CDR1 MNHNS, CDR2 SASEGT. CDR3 DNA: TGTGCCAGCAGGCGCCCGGGGAACTATGGCTACACCTTC. Its protein product is CASRRPGNYGYTF.

The chain recombines TRBV12-3 or TRBV12-4 with TRBJ2-7; 9 bases match TRBD1. The CDR3 totals 15 residues. V trimming: 5 bases; J trimming: 5 bases; junction bases outside the gene matches: 10. CDR3 DNA sequence: TGTGCCAGCAGTCCCGACATACAGGGGGCTGACGAGCAGTACTTC. Protein product: CASSPDIQGADEQYF.

This clonotype appeared many times. This chain connects TRBV6-5 to TRBJ1-1; D perhaps matches TRBD1 (5 bases). The CDR3 totals 13 residues. Trimming took off 6 bases at V and 7 bases at J, with 15 bases between the two ends. Germline V gene sequence: CDR1 MNHEY, CDR2 SVGAGI. CDR3 protein: CASSLPRDSEAFF. The CDR3 coding sequence is TGTGCCAGCAGCCTACCCCGTGACAGTGAAGCTTTCTTT.

J is TRBJ1-5 and V is TRBV6-1; a weak D match, TRBD1 (6 bases). The germline V gene has CDR1 MNHNS and CDR2 SASEGT. V lost 6 bases and J lost 6, with 18 bases in between. The CDR3 runs 15 residues. The CDR3 reads CASRIPGQGSQPQHF. The DNA of the CDR3 is TGTGCCAGCAGAATACCGGGACAAGGCTCTCAGCCCCAGCATTTT.

The CDR3 is CASSINRVNEAFF. The CDR3 nucleotides read TGTGCCAGCAGTATAAACAGAGTCAATGAAGCTTTCTTT. V is TRBV6-4 and J is TRBJ1-1; D unclear. Trimming stripped 5 bases from V and 7 bases from J, with 14 bases between. The germline CDR1 and CDR2 sequences are MRHNA and SNTAGT. The CDR3 totals 13 residues.

This clonotype has a count of ten or more. This chain links TRBV6-2 or TRBV6-3 with TRBJ1-1; the D gene is possibly TRBD1 (6 bases). Per the germline V gene, CDR1 is MNHEY and CDR2 is SVGEGT. Trimming left V 2 bases short and J 4 bases short, with 17 bases between. The CDR3 consists of 16 residues. The CDR3 sequence is CASSYAKTRGFTEAFF. Here the CDR3 DNA reads TGTGCCAGCAGTTACGCGAAGACCAGGGGATTCACTGAAGCTTTCTTT.

The rearrangement uses TRBV6-2 or TRBV6-3 and TRBJ1-2, with TRBD1 as a possible D gene (6 bases). Between the trimmed V and J ends, which lost 4 bases and 3 bases, there was a span of 12 bases. CDR1 MNHEY and CDR2 SVGEGT come from the germline V gene. There are 14 residues in the CDR3. The CDR3 sequence: CASSFRAGDYGYTF. In DNA, the CDR3 is TGTGCCAGCAGTTTTAGGGCAGGGGACTATGGCTACACCTTC.

This clonotype was observed a few times. V usage is TRBV10-3 and J usage is TRBJ2-5, with D maybe TRBD1 (6 bases). CDR3 length: 15 residues. Germline lookup yields CDR1 ENHRY and CDR2 SYGVKD. Trimming pared 3 bases from V and 0 bases from J, leaving 11 bases between. CDR3 region: CAISEGQTYQETQYF. CDR3 nucleotide sequence: TGTGCCATCAGTGAAGGACAGACGTACCAAGAGACCCAGTACTTC.

This clonotype was seen repeatedly, ten times or more. This chain uses TRBV6-1 with TRBJ2-5; D possibly corresponds to TRBD1 (6 bases). Germline V lookup: CDR1 MNHNS, CDR2 SASEGT. Between the trimmed V and J ends, which lost 5 bases and 5 bases, there was a span of 15 bases. The CDR3 sequence is 14 residues long. Here the CDR3 DNA reads TGTGCCAGCAGTAAGCGACAGGTCGTGGAGACCCAGTACTTC. Translation gives CASSKRQVVETQYF.

This clonotype has more than one count but fewer than ten. The chain links TRBV19 to TRBJ1-5; TRBD1 aligns across 8 bases. Germline CDR1 LNHDA, CDR2 SQIVND (reference sequence). Trimming cost V 1 base and J 4 bases; bases outside gene matches: 6. CDR3 length: 16 amino acids. For the CDR3, the DNA is TGTGCCAGTAGTATAGCCCCGCGGACAGGGAATCAGCCCCAGCATTTT. Its protein product is CASSIAPRTGNQPQHF.

This clonotype was seen at least ten times. This chain connects TRBV29-1 to TRBJ2-2; D is unclear. V gave up 4 bases and J gave up 4 bases, with 10 bases separating them. CDR1 SQVTM and CDR2 ANQGSEA come from the germline V gene. The CDR3 contains 13 residues. CDR3 in amino acids: CSVGLQPTGELFF. The DNA of the CDR3 is TGCAGCGTTGGGCTACAGCCCACCGGGGAGCTGTTTTTT.

The chain couples TRBV2 to TRBJ2-2; D remains ambiguous. In germline, CDR1 is SNHLY, CDR2 FYNNEI. The CDR3 runs 14 residues. V was pared by 5 bases and J by 1 base, with 8 bases between. The CDR3: CASSSARNTGELFF. The CDR3 nucleotides are TGTGCCAGCAGTTCCGCACGGAACACCGGGGAGCTGTTTTTT.

In this sample, this clonotype turned up many times. The CDR3 DNA follows: TGTGCCAGCAGGGCGGCGTTTAGCAATCAGCCCCAGCATTTT. Its protein is CASRAAFSNQPQHF. The J gene is TRBJ1-5, the V gene TRBV12-3 or TRBV12-4; D gene uncertain. Between the trimmed V and J ends, which lost 6 bases and 0 bases, there was a span of 9 bases. CDR3 length: 14 amino acids.

The V call is TRBV15, the J call TRBJ2-7, with TRBD1 matching 8 bases. The CDR3 length is 14 residues. Looked up from germline, CDR1 is LNHNV and CDR2 is YYDKDF (reference sequence). J lost 3 bases, V lost 3 bases, and 4 bases had no gene match. The CDR3 sequence: CATSRRQGLYEQYF. DNA of the CDR3: TGTGCCACCAGCAGGAGACAGGGGCTCTACGAGCAGTACTTC.

This clonotype was counted many times. This CDR3 is CASSFQGSPYEQYF. In nucleotides, the CDR3 is TGTGCCAGCAGTTTCCAGGGGTCTCCCTACGAGCAGTACTTC. J is TRBJ2-7 and V is TRBV6-5; D is possibly TRBD1 (6 bases). Trimming stripped 4 bases from V and 2 bases from J, with 12 bases between. The CDR3 has 14 amino acids. Germline loops: CDR1 MNHEY, CDR2 SVGAGI.